The 22 T cell receptor beta chains presented below share a single source sample, sequenced in a study of blood T cell repertoires in COVID-19. Only in-frame clones appear in the TCRdb table, and some are missing; sequencing was by immunoSEQ multiplex PCR. The sample has 190,000 or so clones; around 80% are singletons. The specimen was peripheral blood. The source of these receptors is a human donor with acute or convalescent COVID-19. The donor label of this sample is uncertain.

V usage is TRBV28 and J usage is TRBJ1-6, with 11 bases lining up with TRBD1. This CDR3 comprises 15 residues. With V trimmed by 6 bases and J by 8 bases, 6 bases remained unmatched. Germline V CDR1 and CDR2: MDHEN, SYDVKM. CDR3 amino acids: CASRRPGQGDSPLHF. The CDR3 DNA is TGTGCCAGCAGAAGGCCGGGACAGGGGGATTCACCCCTCCACTTT.

V usage is TRBV11-2 and J usage is TRBJ1-4, with D tentatively TRBD1 (5 bases). Trimming removed 5 bases from V and 0 bases from J, with 10 bases in between. Germline lookup yields CDR1 SGHAT and CDR2 FQNNGV. The CDR3 spans 15 residues. As DNA, the CDR3 is TGTGCCAGCAGCCGCCGGACAACAACTAATGAAAAACTGTTTTTT. The encoded protein is CASSRRTTTNEKLFF.

This chain joins TRBV18 and TRBJ2-1; 9 nucleotides match TRBD2. The CDR3 is 16 amino acids. Losses at the gene ends were 3 bases for V and 2 bases for J; bases not matched to a gene: 5. In germline, CDR1 is KGHSH, CDR2 LQKENI. The CDR3 is CASSPIAGATYNEQFF. CDR3 in DNA: TGTGCCAGCTCACCCATAGCGGGAGCCACCTACAATGAGCAGTTCTTC.

The gene calls are TRBV6-5 and TRBJ2-4; 12 nucleotides match TRBD1. V lost 4 bases and J lost 8; bases outside the gene matches: 9. Germline V gene sequence: CDR1 MNHEY, CDR2 SVGAGI. The CDR3 has 16 amino acids. Here the CDR3 DNA reads TGTGCCAGCAGTTCCAGAGGGACAGGGGGCATCCACATTCAGTACTTC. Translated, it gives CASSSRGTGGIHIQYF.

CDR3 sequence (DNA): TGCGCCAGCAGCCCTAACGGTGCCTCTGGAAACACCATATATTTT. This translates into CASSPNGASGNTIYF. The chain combines TRBV5-1 with TRBJ1-3; no definite D call. V was clipped by 4 bases and J by 0 bases, with 11 bases between them. The CDR3 covers 15 residues. Germline V gene data show CDR1 as SGHRS and CDR2 as YFSETQ.

The chain couples TRBV19 to TRBJ2-2; TRBD1 matches 7 bases. After removal of 5 bases from V and 0 bases from J, the junction contained 3 bases not matched to a gene. Germline CDR1 and CDR2: LNHDA and SQIVND (reference sequence). The CDR3 is made up of 15 amino acids. DNA of the CDR3: TGTGCCAGTAGTCCGGGACAGACGAACACCGGGGAGCTGTTTTTT. This gives the protein CASSPGQTNTGELFF. Using reference TRBV19 and TRBJ2-2 for the parts outside the CDR3, the full variable domain is DGGITQSPKYLFRKEGQNVTLSCEQNLNHDAMYWYRQDPGQGLRLIYYSQIVNDFQKGDIAEGYSVSREKKESFPLTVTSAQKNPTAFYLCASSPGQTNTGELFFGEGSRLTVL.

This clone was observed once. The CDR3 reads CASSNPGLAGGSSYNEQFF. The CDR3 bases are TGTGCCAGCAGTAATCCGGGACTAGCGGGAGGGAGCTCCTACAATGAGCAGTTCTTC. The chain is built from TRBV2 and TRBJ2-1, with 16 bases that match TRBD2. The junction had 7 bases not matched to a gene; V was cut back by 5 bases and J by 0 bases. Germline-derived CDR1 and CDR2 are SNHLY and FYNNEI. CDR3 size: 19 residues.

This rearrangement joins TRBV7-2 to TRBJ2-3; 8 nucleotides agree with TRBD2. V trimming: 8 bases; J trimming: 2 bases; junction bases outside the gene matches: 6. This CDR3 region has 14 residues. Germline CDR1 reads SGHTA; CDR2 reads FQGNSA. The CDR3 protein is CASARGGFTDTQYF. CDR3 nucleotides: TGTGCCAGCGCCCGGGGGGGGTTCACAGATACGCAGTATTTT. The complete variable domain, with remaining parts taken from reference TRBV7-2 and TRBJ2-3, reads GAGVSQSPSNKVTEKGKDVELRCDPISGHTALYWYRQSLGQGLEFLIYFQGNSAPDKSGLPSDRFSAERTGGSVSTLTIQRTQQEDSAVYLCASARGGFTDTQYFGPGTRLTVL.

The V and J genes are TRBV3-1 (or the pseudogene TRBV3-2) and TRBJ2-5; D may be TRBD2 (5 bases). CDR3 size: 13 residues. The V end was cut by 4 bases, the J end by 5 bases, with 11 bases between. Germline V gene data show CDR1 as LGHDT and CDR2 as YNNKEL (reference sequence). The DNA of the CDR3 is TGTGCCAGCAGCCGCTCCGAGGGTGAGACCCAGTACTTC. Protein sequence: CASSRSEGETQYF.

This clone was detected only once. The chain recombines TRBV30 with TRBJ2-7; TRBD1 agrees at 9 bases. This CDR3 has 14 residues. CDR1 and CDR2 (germline): GTSNPN, SVGIG (reference sequence). Trimming removed 2 bases from V and 0 bases from J; junction bases left unmatched: 2. In DNA form, the CDR3 reads TGTGCCTGGAGTCGGGACAGGGCCTCCTACGAGCAGTACTTC. This gives the protein CAWSRDRASYEQYF.

The gene calls are TRBV18 and TRBJ1-5; 7 positions agree with TRBD1. This CDR3 is 14 amino acids long. Germline loops: CDR1 KGHSH, CDR2 LQKENI. The junction had 1 base not matched to a gene; V was cut back by 5 bases and J by 0 bases. CDR3 in DNA: TGTGCCAGCTCAGGACAGGCTAGCAATCAGCCCCAGCATTTT. Translated, it gives CASSGQASNQPQHF. Together with reference TRBV18 and TRBJ1-5, the CDR3 gives the full variable domain: NAGVMQNPRHLVRRRGQEARLRCSPMKGHSHVYWYRQLPEEGLKFMVYLQKENIIDESGMPKERFSAEFPKEGPSILRIQQVVRGDSAAYFCASSGQASNQPQHFGDGTRLSIL.

The chain links TRBV3-1 (or the pseudogene TRBV3-2) to TRBJ2-1; 7 bases line up with TRBD2. V lost 4 bases, J lost 6 bases, and 12 bases stayed unmatched. The CDR3 has 16 amino acids. Per germline, CDR1 LGHDT and CDR2 YNNKEL (reference sequence). Here the CDR3 DNA reads TGTGCCAGCAGCCCCAACCGCGGGAGAGGGCCCAATGAGCAGTTCTTC. It encodes CASSPNRGRGPNEQFF.

The V and J genes are TRBV7-6 and TRBJ2-2; D gene ambiguous. Between the trimmed V and J ends, which lost 1 base and 6 bases, there was a span of 15 bases. Germline-derived CDR1 and CDR2 are SGHVS and FNYEAQ. This CDR3 has 16 residues. CDR3 bases: TGTGCCAGCAGCTTAGAGTCGGCTATACGGGCCGGGGAGCTGTTTTTT. The encoded protein is CASSLESAIRAGELFF.

The rearrangement uses TRBV27 and TRBJ2-1; TRBD2 aligns across 8 bases. The CDR3 has 16 residues. Germline V lookup: CDR1 MNHEY, CDR2 SMNVEV (reference sequence). After removal of 5 bases from V and 5 bases from J, the junction contained 11 bases not matched to a gene. The CDR3 nucleotides read TGTGCCAGCAGTGGAGCGGGAGTGAGGGGCAACAATGAGCAGTTCTTC. Protein: CASSGAGVRGNNEQFF.

V and J are TRBV27 and TRBJ1-2; TRBD1 matches 7 bases. Germline trimming cut 4 bases from V and 5 bases from J; bases unmatched to any gene: 10. This CDR3 contains 15 residues. From germline, CDR1 is MNHEY and CDR2 SMNVEV (reference sequence). The CDR3 sequence is CASSSPGQAVYGYTF. For the CDR3, the DNA is TGTGCCAGCAGTTCTCCCGGACAGGCCGTTTATGGCTACACCTTC.

The gene calls are TRBV15 and TRBJ1-5, with 7 bases that match TRBD1. Germline CDR1 and CDR2: LNHNV and YYDKDF (reference sequence). After removal of 0 bases from V and 0 bases from J, the junction contained 8 bases not matched to a gene. The CDR3 sequence is 18 residues long. The CDR3 is CATSRETGTATSNQPQHF. The CDR3 DNA follows: TGTGCCACCAGCAGAGAAACCGGGACAGCGACTAGCAATCAGCCCCAGCATTTT.

This rearrangement joins TRBV5-6 to TRBJ2-1; 10 positions agree with TRBD2. The germline V gene has CDR1 SGHDT and CDR2 YYEEEE. The CDR3 spans 16 residues. Unmatched junction bases numbered 11, after V lost 4 bases and J lost 7 bases. CDR3 loop: CASSGQLAGKGNEQFF. For the CDR3, the DNA is TGTGCCAGCAGCGGTCAACTAGCGGGAAAGGGTAATGAGCAGTTCTTC. The entire variable domain, with the rest obtained from reference TRBV5-6 and TRBJ2-1, is as follows: DAGVTQSPTHLIKTRGQQVTLRCSPKSGHDTVSWYQQALGQGPQFIFQYYEEEERQRGNFPDRFSGHQFPNYSSELNVNALLLGDSALYLCASSGQLAGKGNEQFFGPGTRLTVL.

The CDR3 is CASSSLDLAGRYTF. CDR3 nucleotide sequence: TGTGCCAGCAGTTCCCTGGACTTGGCTGGGCGCTACACCTTC. The V call is TRBV6-5, the J call TRBJ1-2; D is unresolved. From germline, CDR1 is MNHEY and CDR2 SVGAGI. The CDR3 is 14 residues long. V lost 4 bases, J lost 9 bases, and 18 bases lay in between.

J is TRBJ2-2 and V is TRBV28; perhaps TRBD2 as D (5 bases). V was cut by 9 bases and J by 5 bases, with 19 bases left in between. This CDR3 comprises 15 residues. Germline V gene data show CDR1 as MDHEN and CDR2 as SYDVKM. CDR3 region: CASLPLAAGTGELFF. DNA of the CDR3: TGTGCCAGTTTGCCCCTAGCTGCCGGTACCGGGGAGCTGTTTTTT. The variable domain in full, completed from reference TRBV28 and TRBJ2-2, reads DVKVTQSSRYLVKRTGEKVFLECVQDMDHENMFWYRQDPGLGLRLIYFSYDVKMKEKGDIPEGYSVSREKKERFSLILESASTNQTSMYLCASLPLAAGTGELFFGEGSRLTVL.

V is TRBV5-1 and J is TRBJ2-7; D possibly corresponds to TRBD2 (6 bases). The CDR3 runs to 14 residues. Germline V gives CDR1 SGHRS, CDR2 YFSETQ. V was pared by 4 bases and J by 0 bases, with 11 bases between. The CDR3 sequence: CASSMTTSSYEQYF. The CDR3, as DNA: TGCGCCAGCAGCATGACGACTAGCTCCTACGAGCAGTACTTC.

The chain combines TRBV25-1 with TRBJ2-3; 11 bases agree with TRBD2. CDR3 size: 16 residues. The germline V gene encodes CDR1 MGHDK and CDR2 SYGVNS. V shed 6 bases and J 2 bases; nucleotides not matched to a gene: 7. This chain's CDR3 is CASSTGTSGLTDTQYF. The CDR3 region has the DNA TGTGCCAGCAGCACCGGGACTAGCGGTCTCACAGATACGCAGTATTTT.

This chain uses TRBV30 with TRBJ1-1; tentatively, D is TRBD1 (6 bases). With 4 bases removed from V and 1 base from J, the gap between germline ends came to 10 bases. CDR1 and CDR2 (germline): GTSNPN, SVGIG (reference sequence). The CDR3 extends over 13 amino acids. CDR3 sequence reads: CAWKIQGNTEAFF. CDR3 sequence (DNA): TGTGCCTGGAAAATACAGGGGAACACTGAAGCTTTCTTT.